This T cell receptor beta chain is drawn from a study of OX40 agonist ivuxolimab in advanced cancers. At the level of the study: Ivuxolimab, an agonistic anti-OX40 (CD134) antibody, was given to patients. Overall study findings and caveats: On average, a greater number of expanded clones characterised CD8+ T cells relative to CD4+. Among the lowest levels of clonal expansion were found in partial responders at 0.1-3.0 mg/kg.

Regarding this clone: Its target is not known.

The assay was immunoSEQ multiplex PCR, and TCRdb's table has in-frame clones only and misses some. The data contain about 53,000 clones, about 88% of them singletons. The V and J ends lost 4 bases and 3 bases respectively, with 12 bases between them. Germline values: CDR1 MGHRA, CDR2 YSYEKL. This CDR3 contains 14 residues. This sample comprised CD4+ or CD8+ T cells sorted from blood, obtained in a trial of the OX40 agonist ivuxolimab. The rearrangement joins TRBV4-1 to TRBJ2-5, with a possible D match to TRBD2 (6 bases). The sequence came from an adult with an advanced solid tumor such as melanoma, head and neck, liver or kidney cancer. CDR3 sequence reads: CASSLDYLKETQYF. Written as DNA, the CDR3 is TGCGCCAGCAGCCTGGACTACCTCAAAGAGACCCAGTACTTC.